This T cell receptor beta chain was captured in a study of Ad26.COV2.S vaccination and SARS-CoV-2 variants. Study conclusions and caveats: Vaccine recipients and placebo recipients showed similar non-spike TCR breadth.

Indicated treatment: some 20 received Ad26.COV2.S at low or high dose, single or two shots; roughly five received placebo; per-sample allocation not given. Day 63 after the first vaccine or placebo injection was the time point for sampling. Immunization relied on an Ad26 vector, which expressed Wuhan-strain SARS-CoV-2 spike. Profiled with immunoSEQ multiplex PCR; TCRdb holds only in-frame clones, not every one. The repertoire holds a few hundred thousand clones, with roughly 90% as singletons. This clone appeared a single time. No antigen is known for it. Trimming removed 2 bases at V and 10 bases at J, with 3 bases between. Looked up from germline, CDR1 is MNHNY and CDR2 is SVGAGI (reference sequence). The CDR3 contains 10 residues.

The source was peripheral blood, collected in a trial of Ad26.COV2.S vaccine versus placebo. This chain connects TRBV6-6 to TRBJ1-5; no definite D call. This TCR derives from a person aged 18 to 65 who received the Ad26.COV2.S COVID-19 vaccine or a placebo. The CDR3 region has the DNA TGTGCCAGCAGTTACCCCCCCCAGCATTTT. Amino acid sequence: CASSYPPQHF.